The 26 T cell receptor beta chains presented below share a single source sample, sequenced in a study of CD8 T cells in ankylosing spondylitis. Study observations and caveats: Eight highly homologous variants formed a TCR beta motif that appeared characteristic of ankylosing spondylitis blood.

These receptors have no identified antigens. TCRdb re-called the 5' RACE reads with MiXCR, one entry per CDR3 protein. The sample holds around 890,000 distinct CDR3 sequences, roughly 10% seen once. Sequenced: blood, either unsorted or a sorted T cell fraction (not recorded which). All receptors derive from a male donor with ankylosing spondylitis.

This clonotype was seen a handful of times. This chain connects TRBV18 to TRBJ2-1, with D tentatively TRBD2 (5 bases). Germline V gives CDR1 KGHSH, CDR2 LQKENI. V was pared by 4 bases and J by 6 bases, with 13 bases between. The CDR3 has 14 amino acids. CDR3 sequence (DNA): TGTGCCAGCTCACTCATACTAGGCAGCAATGAGCAGTTCTTC. Amino acid sequence: CASSLILGSNEQFF.

The chain employs TRBV20-1 and TRBJ1-1; D might be TRBD1 (6 bases). This CDR3 is built from 12 residues. The V gene's germline CDR1 is DFQATT and CDR2 SNEGSKA (reference sequence). The V and J ends lost 4 bases and 7 bases respectively, with 13 bases between them. The DNA for the CDR3 is TGCAGTGCTAAACAGGGAGCTATTGAAGCTTTCTTT. It specifies CSAKQGAIEAFF.

The chain links TRBV7-9 to TRBJ2-3; the D gene is possibly TRBD2 (5 bases). Germline CDR1 is SEHNR and CDR2 is FQNEAQ (reference sequence). The CDR3 extends over 11 amino acids. V shed 11 bases and J shed 0 bases, with 6 bases lying between them. The CDR3 protein is CAGGSTDTQYF. CDR3 DNA sequence: TGTGCCGGCGGGAGCACAGATACGCAGTATTTT.

This clonotype was detected a few times. J is TRBJ2-3 and V is TRBV20-1, with TRBD2 as a possible D gene (6 bases). The germline CDR1 and CDR2 sequences are DFQATT and SNEGSKA (reference sequence). The ends were cut back, 1 base at V and 3 bases at J, with 11 bases in the middle. The CDR3 runs to 14 residues. For the CDR3, the DNA is TGCAGTGCTAGAGGAGGAGGGCGAACAGATACGCAGTATTTT. It is translated as CSARGGGRTDTQYF.

A few counts support this clonotype. The rearrangement joins TRBV6-1 to TRBJ2-1; 11 bases agree with TRBD2. This CDR3 comprises 16 residues. Germline values: CDR1 MNHNS, CDR2 SASEGT. The V gene end was trimmed by 6 bases and the J gene end by 3 bases; junction bases not matched to a gene: 7. For the CDR3, the DNA is TGTGCCAGCAGCTCCCTACTAGCGGGAGTCTACAATGAGCAGTTCTTC. It translates to CASSSLLAGVYNEQFF.

V is TRBV6-4 and J is TRBJ2-1; possibly TRBD2 for D (6 bases). Germline V lookup: CDR1 MRHNA, CDR2 SNTAGT. CDR3 size: 16 residues. V was trimmed by 8 bases and J by 6 bases, leaving 23 bases between them. In DNA form, the CDR3 reads TGTGCCAGCTCCCCTCACCAGACGGGAGTCTCCAATGAGCAGTTCTTC. Its protein product is CASSPHQTGVSNEQFF.

This chain links TRBV18 with TRBJ2-3; no reliable D call. CDR3 length equals 14 residues. Trimming took off 3 bases at V and 2 bases at J, with 9 bases between the two ends. The germline CDR1 and CDR2 sequences are KGHSH and LQKENI. CDR3 in DNA: TGTGCCAGCTCACCGGCGGCGGCCACAGATACGCAGTATTTT. Protein product: CASSPAAATDTQYF.

Many counts were recorded for this clonotype. J is TRBJ1-1 and V is TRBV29-1; 10 bases match TRBD1. V gave up 4 bases and J gave up 4 bases; unmatched junction bases: 3. This CDR3 spans 13 amino acids. From germline, CDR1 is SQVTM and CDR2 ANQGSEA. CDR3 coding DNA: TGCAGCGTTGCGGGACAGGGGAGCACTGAAGCTTTCTTT. It translates to CSVAGQGSTEAFF. The full variable domain, completed using reference TRBV29-1 and TRBJ1-1, is SAVISQKPSRDICQRGTSLTIQCQVDSQVTMMFWYRQQPGQSLTLIATANQGSEATYESGFVIDKFPISRPNLTFSTLTVSNMSPEDSSIYLCSVAGQGSTEAFFGQGTRLTVV.

The V gene is TRBV20-1, the J gene TRBJ2-5; D is possibly TRBD2 (6 bases). V was pared by 6 bases and J by 5 bases, with 16 bases between. The CDR3 sequence is 13 residues long. Per germline, CDR1 DFQATT and CDR2 SNEGSKA (reference sequence). The CDR3, as DNA: TGCAGTGCCCCGAGAAGCGGGCGGGAGACCCAGTACTTC. Encoded protein: CSAPRSGRETQYF.

The chain links TRBV4-3 to TRBJ1-1; D remains ambiguous. Germline V gene sequence: CDR1 LGHNA, CDR2 YSLEER. The CDR3 extends over 15 amino acids. V shed 4 bases and J shed 6 bases, with 18 bases lying between them. Here the CDR3 DNA reads TGCGCCAGCAGCCGGATTTCTCATCTTGCCTCTGAAGCTTTCTTT. Its translation: CASSRISHLASEAFF.

This clonotype appeared a few times. CDR3 region: CASSEVPRGSFYEQYF. CDR3 nucleotide sequence: TGTGCCAGCAGTGAAGTTCCGCGCGGTTCTTTCTACGAGCAGTACTTC. This chain links TRBV6-1 with TRBJ2-7, with D hard to call. V shed 1 base and J shed 3 bases, with 16 bases lying between them. From germline, CDR1 is MNHNS and CDR2 SASEGT. This CDR3 is 16 amino acids long.

This clonotype has ten or more counts. J is TRBJ2-5 and V is TRBV29-1, with D perhaps assigned TRBD1 or TRBD2 (5 bases each). The ends were cut back, 7 bases at V and 5 bases at J, with 20 bases in the middle. Germline V gene sequence: CDR1 SQVTM, CDR2 ANQGSEA. This CDR3 is built from 14 residues. CDR3 protein: CSAGTWDAGETQYF. DNA for the CDR3: TGCAGCGCCGGGACGTGGGACGCCGGTGAGACCCAGTACTTC.

This clonotype was seen at least ten times. This rearrangement joins TRBV5-5 to TRBJ2-5, with D possibly matching TRBD2 (6 bases). CDR1 and CDR2 (germline): SGHKS, YYEKEE (reference sequence). The CDR3 loop spans 14 amino acids. Trimming took off 4 bases at V and 8 bases at J, with 18 bases between the two ends. Here the CDR3 reads CASSNGVGEDTQYF. CDR3 DNA sequence: TGTGCCAGCAGCAACGGAGTGGGGGAGGACACCCAGTACTTC. The variable domain in full, completed from reference TRBV5-5 and TRBJ2-5, reads DAGVTQSPTHLIKTRGQQVTLRCSPISGHKSVSWYQQVLGQGPQFIFQYYEKEERGRGNFPDRFSARQFPNYSSELNVNALLLGDSALYLCASSNGVGEDTQYFGPGTRLLVL.

The chain uses TRBV7-2 and TRBJ2-1, with no clear D. The V and J ends lost 0 bases and 7 bases respectively, with 16 bases between them. CDR1 is SGHTA and CDR2 is FQGNSA in the germline V gene. The CDR3 loop spans 16 amino acids. CDR3 bases: TGTGCCAGCAGCTTAGCGGGAACCGTCCCATGGAATGAGCAGTTCTTC. Amino acids: CASSLAGTVPWNEQFF.

This chain joins TRBV12-3 or TRBV12-4 and TRBJ1-1; D remains unclear. V shed 1 base and J shed 5 bases, with 8 bases lying between them. This CDR3 region has 13 residues. CDR3 DNA sequence: TGTGCCAGCAGTTTAGAGTCAACTACTGAAGCTTTCTTT. Protein sequence: CASSLESTTEAFF.

This clonotype was observed many times. The rearrangement links TRBV5-1 to TRBJ2-1; D may correspond to TRBD1 or TRBD2 (5 bases each). This CDR3 comprises 14 residues. V was shortened by 4 bases and J by 8 bases, with 16 bases between the two germline ends. Germline V gene data show CDR1 as SGHRS and CDR2 as YFSETQ. The CDR3 sequence is CASSDGGVGDEQFF. DNA of the CDR3: TGCGCCAGCAGCGATGGAGGTGTGGGGGATGAGCAGTTCTTC.

There are many counts of this clonotype. The chain uses TRBV6-1 and TRBJ1-2, with TRBD1 identical over 10 bases. Unmatched junction bases numbered 8, after V lost 6 bases and J lost 1 base. From germline, CDR1 is MNHNS and CDR2 SASEGT. This CDR3 region has 16 residues. CDR3 in amino acids: CASSLGGQGYNYGYTF. The CDR3 DNA reads TGTGCCAGCAGCCTTGGGGGACAGGGGTATAACTATGGCTACACCTTC.

This clonotype was observed a handful of times. V gene TRBV18 combines with J gene TRBJ1-5, with a tentative D call TRBD1 (6 bases). Germline loops: CDR1 KGHSH, CDR2 LQKENI. V lost 3 bases to trimming and J lost 5 bases, with 11 bases between them. CDR3 length equals 14 residues. The CDR3 here is CASSPSRGDQPQHF. CDR3 in DNA: TGTGCCAGCTCACCGAGCAGGGGCGATCAGCCCCAGCATTTT.

The sample holds many counts of this clonotype. The V gene is TRBV20-1, the J gene TRBJ2-1; D may correspond to TRBD1 or TRBD2 (5 bases each). Germline V gene data show CDR1 as DFQATT and CDR2 as SNEGSKA (reference sequence). V lost 5 bases and J 8 bases, leaving 19 bases between the germline ends. This CDR3 region has 14 residues. The CDR3 region has the DNA TGCAGTGCTCCGCTATCTGGGACCGCGCATGAGCAGTTCTTC. It translates to CSAPLSGTAHEQFF.

This clonotype occurred many times. The rearrangement links TRBV29-1 to TRBJ2-7; D is unresolved. This CDR3 has 13 amino acids. The germline gives CDR1 SQVTM, CDR2 ANQGSEA. The V end was cut by 2 bases, the J end by 4 bases, with 12 bases between. CDR3 protein: CSVEPEGGYEQYF. The CDR3 nucleotides read TGCAGCGTTGAACCCGAAGGCGGATACGAGCAGTACTTC.

This chain uses TRBV20-1 with TRBJ1-1, with 9 bases identical to TRBD1. V gave up 3 bases and J gave up 10 bases; unmatched junction bases: 9. This CDR3 has 13 residues. Germline V CDR1 and CDR2: DFQATT, SNEGSKA (reference sequence). The CDR3 loop is CSARPTGGAGAFF. The CDR3 DNA reads TGCAGTGCTAGGCCTACAGGGGGCGCCGGAGCTTTCTTT.

V gene TRBV5-1 combines with J gene TRBJ1-2; weak D call: TRBD1 (5 bases). The V gene lost 1 base and the J gene lost 3 bases, with 13 bases spanning the gap. This CDR3 contains 15 residues. Germline assignment: CDR1 SGHRS and CDR2 YFSETQ. Here the CDR3 reads CASSLLGDSDYGYTF. In nucleotides, the CDR3 is TGCGCCAGCAGCTTGTTAGGGGATTCTGACTATGGCTACACCTTC.

This clonotype occurred many times. The genes are TRBV20-1 and TRBJ1-5; a possible D gene is TRBD1 (6 bases). With 5 bases removed from V and 5 bases from J, the gap between germline ends came to 13 bases. Germline CDR1 reads DFQATT; CDR2 reads SNEGSKA (reference sequence). CDR3 length equals 13 residues. The chain's CDR3 is CSAGGDTDQPQHF. In DNA form, the CDR3 reads TGCAGTGCTGGGGGGGACACTGATCAGCCCCAGCATTTT.

This sequence joins TRBV9 and TRBJ2-5; a weak D match, TRBD2 (6 bases). V lost 5 bases and J 5 bases, leaving 10 bases between the germline ends. Germline lookup yields CDR1 SGDLS and CDR2 YYNGEE. The CDR3 is 12 residues long. Written as DNA, the CDR3 is TGTGCCAGCAGGGGACTCGGGGAGACCCAGTACTTC. Translated, it gives CASRGLGETQYF.

The chain couples TRBV20-1 to TRBJ2-1, with TRBD2 identical over 13 bases. CDR3 length equals 17 residues. Germline CDR1 reads DFQATT; CDR2 reads SNEGSKA (reference sequence). V shed 7 bases, J shed 4 bases, and the junction held 13 bases outside the gene matches. The CDR3 nucleotides are TGCAGTGTCGAGGGACTAGCGGGACGATCCAAATACAATGAGCAGTTCTTC. It codes for CSVEGLAGRSKYNEQFF.

The V call is TRBV7-8, the J call TRBJ2-3; D is ambiguous. CDR1 and CDR2 from the germline V gene are SGHVS and FQNEAQ. This CDR3 has 15 residues. V shed 2 bases and J shed 2 bases, with 11 bases lying between them. The DNA for the CDR3 is TGTGCCAGCAGCTTAATGGGTCCCGACACAGATACGCAGTATTTT. Translation gives CASSLMGPDTDTQYF.